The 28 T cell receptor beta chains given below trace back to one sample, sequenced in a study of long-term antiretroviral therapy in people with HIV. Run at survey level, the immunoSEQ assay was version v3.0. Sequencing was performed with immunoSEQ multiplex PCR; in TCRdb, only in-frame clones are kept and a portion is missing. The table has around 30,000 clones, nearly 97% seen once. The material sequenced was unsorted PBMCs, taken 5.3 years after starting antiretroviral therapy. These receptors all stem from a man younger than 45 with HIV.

CDR3 in amino acids: CASSLDHSYEQYF. The CDR3 nucleotides are TGTGCCAGCAGCCTGGACCACTCCTACGAGCAGTACTTC. V is TRBV5-8 and J is TRBJ2-7; D gene ambiguous. CDR3 size: 13 residues. In germline, CDR1 is SGHTS, CDR2 YDEGEE. The V end lost 4 bases, the J end lost 0 bases, and 8 bases lay between the germline ends.

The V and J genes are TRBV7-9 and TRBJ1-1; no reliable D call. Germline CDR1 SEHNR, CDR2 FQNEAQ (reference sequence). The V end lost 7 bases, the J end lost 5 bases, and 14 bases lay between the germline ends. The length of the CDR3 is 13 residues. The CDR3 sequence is CASTPPGGTEAFF. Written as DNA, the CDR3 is TGTGCCAGCACCCCCCCTGGAGGTACTGAAGCTTTCTTT.

CDR3 bases: TGCGCCAGCAGCTCGGGACTTGGGTCAGAGACCCAGTACTTC. This codes for CASSSGLGSETQYF. The chain links TRBV5-1 to TRBJ2-5; weak D call: TRBD2 (6 bases). The CDR3 covers 14 residues. Deletions cut 3 bases from V and 4 bases from J, with 13 bases between. Germline V gives CDR1 SGHRS, CDR2 YFSETQ.

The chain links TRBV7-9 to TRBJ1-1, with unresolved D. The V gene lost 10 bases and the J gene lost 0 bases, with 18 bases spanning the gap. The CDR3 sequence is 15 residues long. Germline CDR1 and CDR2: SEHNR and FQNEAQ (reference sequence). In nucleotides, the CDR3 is TGTGCCACCTTGAGGCCGGGCGGCTTGAACACTGAAGCTTTCTTT. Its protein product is CATLRPGGLNTEAFF.

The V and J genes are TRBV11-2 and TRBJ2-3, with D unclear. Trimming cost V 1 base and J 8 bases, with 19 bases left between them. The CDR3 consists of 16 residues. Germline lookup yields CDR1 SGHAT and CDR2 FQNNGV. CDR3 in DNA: TGTGCCAGCAGCTTAGCGGTGACAACGGATCTAGGTACGCAGTATTTT. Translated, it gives CASSLAVTTDLGTQYF.

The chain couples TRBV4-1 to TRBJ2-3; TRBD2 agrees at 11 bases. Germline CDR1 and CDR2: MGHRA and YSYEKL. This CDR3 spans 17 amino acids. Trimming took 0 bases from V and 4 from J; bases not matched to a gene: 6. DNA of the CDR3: TGCGCCAGCAGCCAAGATAGTCAACTAGCGGGGGCAGATACGCAGTATTTT. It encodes CASSQDSQLAGADTQYF.

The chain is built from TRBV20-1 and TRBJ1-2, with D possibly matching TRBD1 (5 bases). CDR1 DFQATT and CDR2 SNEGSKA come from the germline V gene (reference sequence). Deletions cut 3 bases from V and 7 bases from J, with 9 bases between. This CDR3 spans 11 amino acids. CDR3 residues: CSASQGSGYTF. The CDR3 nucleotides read TGCAGTGCTAGTCAGGGAAGTGGCTACACCTTC.

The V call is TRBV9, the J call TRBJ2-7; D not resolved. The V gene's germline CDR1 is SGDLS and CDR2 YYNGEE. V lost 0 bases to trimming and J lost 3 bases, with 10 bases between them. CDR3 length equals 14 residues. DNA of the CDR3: TGTGCCAGCAGCGTAGGGGAAGGGATCTACGAGCAGTACTTC. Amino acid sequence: CASSVGEGIYEQYF.

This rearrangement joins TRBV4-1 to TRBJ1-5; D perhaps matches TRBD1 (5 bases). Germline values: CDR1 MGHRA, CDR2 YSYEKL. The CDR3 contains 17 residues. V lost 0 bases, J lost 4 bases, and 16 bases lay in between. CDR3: CASSQDPAKGPNQPQHF. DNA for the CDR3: TGCGCCAGCAGCCAAGATCCCGCCAAGGGGCCTAATCAGCCCCAGCATTTT.

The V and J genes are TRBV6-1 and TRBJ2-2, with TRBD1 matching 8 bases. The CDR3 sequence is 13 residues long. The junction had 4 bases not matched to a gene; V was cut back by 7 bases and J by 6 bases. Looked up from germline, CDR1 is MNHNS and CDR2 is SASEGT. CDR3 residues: CASTDRGPGELFF. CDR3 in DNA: TGTGCCAGCACTGACAGGGGACCCGGGGAGCTGTTTTTT.

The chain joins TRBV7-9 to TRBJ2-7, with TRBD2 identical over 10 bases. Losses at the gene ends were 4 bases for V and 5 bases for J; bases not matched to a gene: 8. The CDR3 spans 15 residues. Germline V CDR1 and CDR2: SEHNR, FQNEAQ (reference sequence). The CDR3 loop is CASSSLAGALNEQYF. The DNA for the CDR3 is TGTGCCAGCAGCTCGCTAGCGGGAGCTTTGAACGAGCAGTACTTC.

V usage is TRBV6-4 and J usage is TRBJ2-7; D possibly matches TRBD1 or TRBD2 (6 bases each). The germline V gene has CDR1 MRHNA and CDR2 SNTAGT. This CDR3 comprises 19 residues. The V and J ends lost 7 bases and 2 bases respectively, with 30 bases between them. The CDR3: CASTTFREGGKHWAYEQYF. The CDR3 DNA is TGTGCCAGCACCACCTTTAGAGAGGGGGGAAAACATTGGGCCTACGAGCAGTACTTC.

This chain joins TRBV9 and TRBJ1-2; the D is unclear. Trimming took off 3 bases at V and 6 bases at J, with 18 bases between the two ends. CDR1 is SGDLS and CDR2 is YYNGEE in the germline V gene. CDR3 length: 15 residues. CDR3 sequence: CASSANLGVWNGYTF. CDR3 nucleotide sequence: TGTGCCAGCAGCGCTAATCTCGGGGTATGGAATGGCTACACCTTC. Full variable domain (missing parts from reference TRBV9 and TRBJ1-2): DSGVTQTPKHLITATGQRVTLRCSPRSGDLSVYWYQQSLDQGLQFLIQYYNGEERAKGNILERFSAQQFPDLHSELNLSSLELGDSALYFCASSANLGVWNGYTFGSGTRLTVV.

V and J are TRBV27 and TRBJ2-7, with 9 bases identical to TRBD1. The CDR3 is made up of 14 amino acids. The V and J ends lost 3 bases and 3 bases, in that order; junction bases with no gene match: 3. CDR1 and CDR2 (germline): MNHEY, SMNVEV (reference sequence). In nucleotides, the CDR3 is TGTGCCAGCAGTTTGGGGACAGGGAACTACGAGCAGTACTTC. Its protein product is CASSLGTGNYEQYF.

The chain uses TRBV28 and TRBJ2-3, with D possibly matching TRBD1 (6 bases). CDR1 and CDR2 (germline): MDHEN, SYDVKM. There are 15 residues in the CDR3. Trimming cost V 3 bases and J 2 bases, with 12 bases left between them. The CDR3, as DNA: TGTGCCAGCAGTTTGGACAGCTTCCCCACAGATACGCAGTATTTT. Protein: CASSLDSFPTDTQYF.

CDR3 sequence reads: CAWSTQGAETQYF. CDR3 nucleotides: TGTGCCTGGAGTACCCAGGGGGCGGAGACCCAGTACTTC. The chain joins TRBV30 to TRBJ2-5, with 8 bases matching TRBD1. J gave up 5 bases and V 2 bases, and 4 bases lay outside the gene matches. Germline assignment: CDR1 GTSNPN and CDR2 SVGIG (reference sequence). This CDR3 is built from 13 residues.

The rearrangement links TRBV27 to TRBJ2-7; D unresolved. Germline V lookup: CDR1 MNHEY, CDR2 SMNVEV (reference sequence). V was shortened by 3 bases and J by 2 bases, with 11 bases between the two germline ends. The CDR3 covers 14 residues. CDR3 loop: CASSLVGTAYEQYF. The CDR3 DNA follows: TGTGCCAGCAGTTTGGTAGGTACTGCCTACGAGCAGTACTTC.

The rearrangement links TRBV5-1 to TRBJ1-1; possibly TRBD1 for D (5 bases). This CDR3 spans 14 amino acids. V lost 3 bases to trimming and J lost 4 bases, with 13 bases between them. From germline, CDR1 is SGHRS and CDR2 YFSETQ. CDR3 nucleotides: TGCGCCAGCAGCTGGGGGACGGGAACCACTGAAGCTTTCTTT. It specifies CASSWGTGTTEAFF.

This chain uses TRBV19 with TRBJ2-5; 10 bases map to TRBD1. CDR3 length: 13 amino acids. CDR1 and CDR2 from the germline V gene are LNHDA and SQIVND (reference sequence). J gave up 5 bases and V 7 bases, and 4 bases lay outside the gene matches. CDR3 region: CASTTDRGETQYF. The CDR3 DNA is TGTGCCAGTACCACGGACAGGGGGGAGACCCAGTACTTC.

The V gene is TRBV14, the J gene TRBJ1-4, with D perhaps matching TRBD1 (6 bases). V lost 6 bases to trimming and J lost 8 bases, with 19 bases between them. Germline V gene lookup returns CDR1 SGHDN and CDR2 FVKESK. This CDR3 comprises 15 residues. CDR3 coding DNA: TGTGCCAGCAGTTATACAGGGTCGGTTTCGGAAAAACTGTTTTTT. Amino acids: CASSYTGSVSEKLFF.

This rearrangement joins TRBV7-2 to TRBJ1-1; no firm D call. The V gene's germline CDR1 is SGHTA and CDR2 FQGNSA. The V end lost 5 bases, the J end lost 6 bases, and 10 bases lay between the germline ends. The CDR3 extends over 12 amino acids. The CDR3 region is CASSHQTAEAFF. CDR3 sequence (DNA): TGTGCCAGCAGCCACCAGACGGCTGAAGCTTTCTTT.

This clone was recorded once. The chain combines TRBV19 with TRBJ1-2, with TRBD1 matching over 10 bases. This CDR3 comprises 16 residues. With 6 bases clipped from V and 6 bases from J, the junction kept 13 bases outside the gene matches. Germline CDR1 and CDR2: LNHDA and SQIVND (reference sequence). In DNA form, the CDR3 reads TGTGCCAGTAGCGCCCTTTTGGGACAGGGGATGGATGGCTACACCTTC. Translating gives CASSALLGQGMDGYTF.

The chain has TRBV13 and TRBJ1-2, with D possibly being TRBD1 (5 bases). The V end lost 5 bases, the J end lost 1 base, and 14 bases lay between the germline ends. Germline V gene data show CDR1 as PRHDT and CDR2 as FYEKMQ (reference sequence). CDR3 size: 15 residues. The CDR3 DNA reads TGTGCCAGCAGCCAAGGGAGGGGATTTAACTATGGCTACACCTTC. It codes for CASSQGRGFNYGYTF.

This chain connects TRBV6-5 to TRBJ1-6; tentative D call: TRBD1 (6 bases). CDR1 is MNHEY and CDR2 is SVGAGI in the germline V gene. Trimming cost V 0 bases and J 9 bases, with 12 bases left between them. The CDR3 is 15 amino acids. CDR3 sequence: CASSYSIQGRSPLHF. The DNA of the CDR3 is TGTGCCAGCAGTTACTCGATCCAGGGGCGTTCACCCCTCCACTTT.

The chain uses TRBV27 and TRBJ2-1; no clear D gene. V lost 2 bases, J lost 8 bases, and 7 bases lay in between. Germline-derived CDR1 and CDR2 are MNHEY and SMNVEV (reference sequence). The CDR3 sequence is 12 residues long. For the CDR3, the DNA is TGTGCCAGCAGTTTAACCCCACATGAGCAGTTCTTC. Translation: CASSLTPHEQFF.

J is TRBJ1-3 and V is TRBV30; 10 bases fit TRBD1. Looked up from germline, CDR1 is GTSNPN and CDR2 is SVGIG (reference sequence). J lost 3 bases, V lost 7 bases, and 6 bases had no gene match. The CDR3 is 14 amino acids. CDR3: CASQGTGVGNTIYF. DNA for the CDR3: TGTGCCTCACAGGGGACAGGGGTTGGAAACACCATATATTTT.

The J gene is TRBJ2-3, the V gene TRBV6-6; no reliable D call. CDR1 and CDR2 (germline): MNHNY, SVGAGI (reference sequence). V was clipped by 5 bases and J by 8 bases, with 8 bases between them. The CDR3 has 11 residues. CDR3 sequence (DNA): TGTGCCAGCAGTCCGCAGGTTACGCAGTATTTT. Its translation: CASSPQVTQYF.

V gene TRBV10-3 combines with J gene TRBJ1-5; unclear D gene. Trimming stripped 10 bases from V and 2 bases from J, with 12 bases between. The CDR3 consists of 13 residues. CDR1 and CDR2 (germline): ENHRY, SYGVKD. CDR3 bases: TGTGCCACCTCTGGGTCGGGCAATCAGCCCCAGCATTTT. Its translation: CATSGSGNQPQHF.